A selection of T cell receptor beta chains follows, all from one sample in a study of CXCR3-negative and CXCR3-positive naive CD8 T cells. From the 5' RACE reads, TCRdb lists one entry per CDR3 protein and no DNA. This table lists about 56,000 distinct CDR3 sequences. Source material: memory CD8+ T cells from blood. The receptors derive from a human donor in good health. Some clones in this sample may be carry-over from other donors' samples. Each CDR3 is given with its conserved first and last residue. For some rows the clone size is stated as once, few or many, or as a class when expanded; others skip it.

j_gene | v_gene | abundance | len | CDR3aa
TRBJ2-7 | TRBV29-1 | - | 13 | CSVVEGSSTEQYF
TRBJ1-1 | TRBV7-6 | - | 15 | CASSSGTGSNTEAFF
TRBJ2-7 | TRBV15 | - | 14 | CATSSRTSTYEQYF
TRBJ2-1 | TRBV4-2 | - | 15 | CASSQDLAGADEQFF
TRBJ1-2 | TRBV29-1 | - | 14 | CSVEDQTANYGYTF
TRBJ2-2 | TRBV29-1 | - | 12 | CSAGLETGELFF
TRBJ2-7 | TRBV11-2 | - | 14 | CASSLRDWVDEQYF
TRBJ2-6 | TRBV7-9 | - | 15 | CASSRTGAGANVLTF
TRBJ2-3 | TRBV4-1 | - | 15 | CASSLLGDSTDTQYF
TRBJ1-6 | TRBV28 | - | 15 | CASSSGQGDNSPLHF
TRBJ2-2 | TRBV7-9 | - | 15 | CASSFPGGVTGELFF
TRBJ2-7 | TRBV5-1 | - | 15 | CASSSHPSDRGEQYF
TRBJ1-1 | TRBV6-2/TRBV6-3 | - | 13 | CASSYSGVTEAFF
TRBJ2-5 | TRBV6-1 | - | 16 | CASSIRPVMDLETQYF
TRBJ2-7 | TRBV28 | - | 12 | CASSLGAYEQYF
TRBJ1-1 | TRBV20-1 | medium-sized | 13 | CSALFGEVTEAFF
TRBJ2-1 | TRBV28 | - | 15 | CASTPGGREYNEQFF
TRBJ2-1 | TRBV7-6 | - | 16 | CASSPQVAELSYEQYF
TRBJ1-6 | TRBV20-1 | medium-sized | 15 | CSAPAGRGGNSPLHF
TRBJ2-3 | TRBV11-1 | - | 17 | CASSSPSSISSTDTQYF
TRBJ1-1 | TRBV20-1 | - | 14 | CSARVGWGNTEAFF
TRBJ2-1 | TRBV5-1 | - | 17 | CASSFIPGGQVNNEQFF
TRBJ1-5 | TRBV21-1 | - | 19 | CASSILFWQGGAGAQPQHF
TRBJ2-7 | TRBV12-3/TRBV12-4 | - | 13 | CASSPGTPNEQYF
TRBJ2-1 | TRBV23-1 | - | 15 | CAGSPPGTAYNEQFF
TRBJ1-1 | TRBV30 | - | 15 | CAWSPGTGGDTEAFF
TRBJ2-7 | TRBV29-1 | - | 12 | CSVARGMGEQYF
TRBJ2-5 | TRBV7-9 | - | 18 | CASSKPRALAGGEETQYF
TRBJ2-2 | TRBV5-6 | - | 16 | CASSFPGPANTGELFF
TRBJ1-1 | TRBV7-2 | - | 13 | CASSEQIGAEAFF
TRBJ1-1 | TRBV30 | - | 13 | CAWSVSGGTEAFF
TRBJ2-3 | TRBV23-1 | - | 14 | CASSQWLETDTQYF
TRBJ2-7 | TRBV2 | - | 14 | CASSEYALNYEQYF
TRBJ2-7 | TRBV6-2/TRBV6-3 | - | 14 | CASSTDKGPHEQYF
TRBJ2-7 | TRBV4-1 | - | 15 | CASSSKTSGGYEQYF
TRBJ1-2 | TRBV10-1 | - | 13 | CASSPGTPYGYTF
TRBJ2-2 | TRBV7-6 | medium-sized | 15 | CASSPGTDYSGELFF
TRBJ2-5 | TRBV12-3/TRBV12-4 | - | 15 | CASSRTGLAGGTQYF
TRBJ2-1 | TRBV6-5 | - | 16 | CASSYSTGGLYNEQFF
TRBJ2-2 | TRBV27 | - | 13 | CASSLARTGELFF
TRBJ2-5 | TRBV27 | - | 15 | CASSLYAGGQETQYF
TRBJ2-5 | TRBV20-1 | - | 12 | CSSSVYQETQYF
TRBJ2-3 | TRBV14 | - | 16 | CASSQDFTWSTDTQYF
TRBJ1-1 | TRBV29-1 | - | 14 | CSVMGRNEGSEAFF
TRBJ2-7 | TRBV10-3 | - | 13 | CAISLMIGYEQYF
TRBJ2-2 | TRBV5-5 | - | 17 | CASSLTPGQAHTGELFF
TRBJ2-1 | TRBV5-1 | - | 16 | CASRRWDTAKYNEQFF
TRBJ2-7 | TRBV20-1 | - | 16 | CSATGPGQGATYEQYF
TRBJ1-2 | TRBV29-1 | - | 16 | CSVDVGGAGSVVGYTF
TRBJ2-5 | TRBV6-1 | - | 16 | CASSGLAGGGQETQYF
TRBJ1-2 | TRBV29-1 | - | 12 | CSVEGISQGYTF
TRBJ2-5 | TRBV2 | - | 16 | CASSSLPGPILKTQYF